The entry that follows covers one T cell receptor (beta chain) sequence. Construction of the TCRbeta library involved unique molecular identifiers. TCRdb re-analysed the PCR reads in MiXCR, keeping a single row per CDR3 protein. The sample has around 670,000 distinct CDR3 sequences, roughly 14% seen once; the top ten hold 0.65% to 0.9%. The entry originates in a study of T-cell reconstitution after alpha-beta-depleted transplantation in children. The CDR3 length is 15 residues. V was shortened by 2 bases and J by 7 bases, with 14 bases between the two germline ends. The germline gives CDR1 MGHRA, CDR2 YSYEKL.

This TCR was sampled from a girl aged 2-9 years with congenital amegakaryocytic thrombocytopenia, due to receive a stem cell transplant. Source: PBMCs, taken before TCRalphabeta/CD19-depleted stem cell transplant. The V gene is TRBV4-1, the J gene TRBJ1-4, with D possibly being TRBD1 (5 bases). The CDR3 sequence: CASSQSQGSTEKLFF. The CDR3 DNA sequence: TGCGCCAGCAGCCAATCCCAGGGATCGACTGAAAAACTGTTTTTT.